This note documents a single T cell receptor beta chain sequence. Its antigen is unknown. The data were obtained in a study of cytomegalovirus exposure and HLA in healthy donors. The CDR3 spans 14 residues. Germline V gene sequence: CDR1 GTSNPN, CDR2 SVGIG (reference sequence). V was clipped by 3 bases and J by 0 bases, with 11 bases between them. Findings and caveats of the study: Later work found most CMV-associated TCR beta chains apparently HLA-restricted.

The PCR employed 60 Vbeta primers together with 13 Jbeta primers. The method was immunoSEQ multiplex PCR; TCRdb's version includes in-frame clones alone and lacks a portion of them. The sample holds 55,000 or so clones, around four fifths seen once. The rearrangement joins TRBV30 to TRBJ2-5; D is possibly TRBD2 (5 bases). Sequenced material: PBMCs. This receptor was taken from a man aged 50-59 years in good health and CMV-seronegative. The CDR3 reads CAWRAGPYQETQYF. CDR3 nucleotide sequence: TGTGCCTGGAGGGCGGGCCCATACCAAGAGACCCAGTACTTC.